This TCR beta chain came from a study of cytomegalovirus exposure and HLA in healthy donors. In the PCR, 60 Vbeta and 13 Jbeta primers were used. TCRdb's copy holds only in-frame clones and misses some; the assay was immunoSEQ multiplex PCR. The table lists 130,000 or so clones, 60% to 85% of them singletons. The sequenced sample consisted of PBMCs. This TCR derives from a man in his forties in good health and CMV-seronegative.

Written as DNA, the CDR3 is TGTGCCAGTAGTATAGACTACTACGGGGGTACGAGCTACACCTTC. The encoded protein is CASSIDYYGGTSYTF. This rearrangement joins TRBV19 to TRBJ1-2; possible D gene TRBD1, 5 bases. The length of the CDR3 is 15 residues. V lost 0 bases and J 9 bases, leaving 17 bases between the germline ends. Per germline, CDR1 LNHDA and CDR2 SQIVND (reference sequence).